The 15 T cell receptor beta chains listed next were all sequenced from one sample in a study of vaccination and CD4 T cells after COVID-19. Time point noted: late sampling 161 to 241 days after vaccination in three convalescent patients. TCRdb re-analysed the PCR reads in MiXCR, keeping a single row per CDR3 protein. The data show about 33,000 distinct CDR3 sequences, more than 30% seen once. Source: CD4+ T cells from blood, taken about 7 months after SARS-CoV-2 vaccination. The receptors were sampled from a human donor who had recovered from COVID-19.

This clonotype has more than one count but fewer than ten. The J gene is TRBJ1-6, the V gene TRBV19; 8 bases are shared with TRBD1. The ends lost 6 bases at V and 8 bases at J; junction bases unmatched: 6. Germline CDR1 reads LNHDA; CDR2 reads SQIVND (reference sequence). There are 14 residues in the CDR3. The CDR3 reads CASRPRDRYSPLHF. In DNA form, the CDR3 reads TGTGCCAGTAGACCCCGGGACAGGTATTCACCCCTCCACTTT.

This chain joins TRBV2 and TRBJ2-3; D perhaps matches TRBD2 (6 bases). Germline assignment: CDR1 SNHLY and CDR2 FYNNEI. The CDR3 contains 15 residues. Trimming removed 7 bases at V and 2 bases at J, with 16 bases between. Here the CDR3 reads CASMEGRMDTDTQYF. CDR3 sequence (DNA): TGTGCCAGCATGGAAGGGAGGATGGACACAGATACGCAGTATTTT.

This clonotype has only a few counts. The V call is TRBV7-9, the J call TRBJ2-1; the D gene is possibly TRBD2 (7 bases). The germline V gene encodes CDR1 SEHNR and CDR2 FQNEAQ (reference sequence). The CDR3 contains 15 residues. Trimming removed 7 bases at V and 6 bases at J, with 19 bases between. This chain's CDR3 is CASKGGGGRANEQFF. The CDR3 bases are TGTGCCAGCAAGGGAGGGGGGGGGAGGGCCAATGAGCAGTTCTTC.

This chain links TRBV20-1 with TRBJ2-5, with D unresolved. The CDR3 is 13 residues long. V lost 1 base, J lost 1 base, and 7 bases lay in between. Germline V gene lookup returns CDR1 DFQATT and CDR2 SNEGSKA (reference sequence). The CDR3: CSARAAVQETQYF. In nucleotides, the CDR3 is TGCAGTGCTAGAGCAGCAGTCCAAGAGACCCAGTACTTC.

This clonotype was detected only a few times. This CDR3 reads CASSYPILAEGSYEQYF. CDR3 in DNA: TGTGCCAGCAGTTACCCGATTCTAGCGGAGGGCTCCTACGAGCAGTACTTC. This rearrangement joins TRBV6-5 to TRBJ2-7; 7 bases fit TRBD2. The CDR3 runs to 17 residues. Germline V lookup: CDR1 MNHEY, CDR2 SVGAGI. The V segment lost 2 bases and the J segment 0 bases; nucleotides outside the gene matches: 10.

This chain uses TRBV7-9 with TRBJ2-7, with D perhaps given as TRBD1 or TRBD2 (5 bases each). CDR1 and CDR2 (germline): SEHNR, FQNEAQ (reference sequence). The CDR3 is 15 residues long. V was pared by 5 bases and J by 3 bases, with 17 bases between. Here the CDR3 DNA reads TGTGCCAGCAGCCCTGGGACGGGGTACCTCTACGAGCAGTACTTC. Translating it yields CASSPGTGYLYEQYF.

This chain joins TRBV20-1 and TRBJ1-5; D is undetermined. Between the trimmed V and J ends, which lost 1 base and 0 bases, there was a span of 7 bases. Germline V gene sequence: CDR1 DFQATT, CDR2 SNEGSKA (reference sequence). There are 14 residues in the CDR3. The CDR3: CSARVANSNQPQHF. The CDR3 DNA follows: TGCAGTGCTAGAGTGGCCAATAGCAATCAGCCCCAGCATTTT.

V usage is TRBV6-2 or TRBV6-3 and J usage is TRBJ2-7; D remains unclear. The CDR3 totals 12 residues. Germline V gene lookup returns CDR1 MNHEY and CDR2 SVGEGT. The germline V and J ends were trimmed by 5 bases and 2 bases, with 7 bases remaining between them. CDR3: CASSRSAYEQYF. The CDR3 DNA sequence: TGTGCCAGCAGTCGCAGCGCCTACGAGCAGTACTTC.

There are a few counts of this clonotype. The chain couples TRBV7-7 to TRBJ2-2, with D tentatively TRBD2 (5 bases). The CDR3 covers 15 residues. Trimming took 1 base from V and 4 from J, leaving 10 bases between them. The germline V gene has CDR1 SSHAT and CDR2 FNYEAQ (reference sequence). CDR3 bases: TGTGCCAGCAGCTTAGAAACCGCGGGCACCGGGGAGCTGTTTTTT. The encoded protein is CASSLETAGTGELFF. The whole variable domain, remainder taken from reference TRBV7-7 and TRBJ2-2, is GAGVSQSPRYKVTKRGQDVTLRCDPISSHATLYWYQQALGQGPEFLTYFNYEAQPDKSGLPSDRFSAERPEGSISTLTIQRTEQRDSAMYRCASSLETAGTGELFFGEGSRLTVL.

The gene calls are TRBV6-5 and TRBJ2-3; TRBD2 is a possible D gene (6 bases). V shed 4 bases and J shed 2 bases, with 16 bases lying between them. Germline V CDR1 and CDR2: MNHEY, SVGAGI. CDR3 length: 16 residues. For the CDR3, the DNA is TGTGCCAGCAGTTTAGCTCGGACTACCAACACAGATACGCAGTATTTT. It specifies CASSLARTTNTDTQYF.

Only a few counts were recorded for this clonotype. The chain is built from TRBV19 and TRBJ1-6; D remains ambiguous. The CDR3 covers 15 residues. Deletions cut 6 bases from V and 10 bases from J, with 19 bases between. The germline V gene has CDR1 LNHDA and CDR2 SQIVND (reference sequence). The CDR3 nucleotides read TGTGCCAGTAGAGCCACCTCCTTCCAGGACTCACCCCTCCACTTT. It is translated as CASRATSFQDSPLHF.

This clonotype was counted between two and nine times. The rearrangement uses TRBV6-1 and TRBJ1-5; no reliable D call. The CDR3 is made up of 16 amino acids. In germline, CDR1 is MNHNS, CDR2 SASEGT. The V and J ends lost 6 bases and 9 bases respectively, with 24 bases between them. CDR3 DNA sequence: TGTGCCAGCAGCTCATTAACCGGGCCCTCGGGCAGGCCCCAGCATTTT. Translation gives CASSSLTGPSGRPQHF.

The V and J genes are TRBV18 and TRBJ2-3; D unresolved. V was clipped by 2 bases and J by 2 bases, with 2 bases between them. Germline CDR1 and CDR2: KGHSH and LQKENI. This CDR3 has 12 amino acids. The CDR3 nucleotides are TGTGCCAGCTCACCAAACACAGATACGCAGTATTTT. As protein: CASSPNTDTQYF.

The rearrangement uses TRBV20-1 and TRBJ2-7; 8 positions match TRBD2. The CDR3 totals 15 residues. V was clipped by 4 bases and J by 2 bases; unmatched bases: 10. Germline CDR1 DFQATT, CDR2 SNEGSKA (reference sequence). CDR3 region: CSAIGGLDSTYEQYF. The CDR3 DNA reads as TGCAGTGCTATTGGGGGACTAGATTCCACCTACGAGCAGTACTTC.

As regards this clonotype: The junction does not match germline at one end; this may be a read error. The V call is TRBV6-1, the J call TRBJ1-5; TRBD1 might be the D (5 bases). The germline V gene has CDR1 MNHNS and CDR2 SASEGT. The CDR3 covers 13 residues. The CDR3 reads CASRGHSLLAQHF. DNA of the CDR3: TGCGCCAGCAGAGGACATAGTCTATTGGCCCAGCATTTT.